This TCR beta chain was obtained from a study of blood T cell repertoires in COVID-19. Looking at the study overall: Specimens from acute and convalescent COVID-19 originated in the United States, Italy and Spain. PBMCs, B-cell-depleted T cells, or T cells provided the cDNA or gDNA that made up the material.

Germline CDR1 MNHEY, CDR2 SMNVEV (reference sequence). CDR3 length equals 14 residues. J was trimmed by 4 bases and V by 6 bases; bases with no gene match: 8. As handled by the study authors: Counts of nucleated cells, estimated from reference gene primer amplification, were obtained. Sequencing used immunoSEQ multiplex PCR; TCRdb keeps in-frame clones, though not all of them. V, J and clone size were drawn from that table, and D and trimming were deduced from the DNA. This table has 150,000 to 200,000 clones, 86% appearing once. The V call is TRBV27, the J call TRBJ1-2; 7 nucleotides line up with TRBD1. The clonotype comes from a man between 60 and 75 years old with acute or convalescent COVID-19. The sample consisted of peripheral blood. The CDR3 bases are TGTGCCAGCAGGTCGCACAGGGGCGCCTATGGCTACACCTTC. Translated, it gives CASRSHRGAYGYTF.